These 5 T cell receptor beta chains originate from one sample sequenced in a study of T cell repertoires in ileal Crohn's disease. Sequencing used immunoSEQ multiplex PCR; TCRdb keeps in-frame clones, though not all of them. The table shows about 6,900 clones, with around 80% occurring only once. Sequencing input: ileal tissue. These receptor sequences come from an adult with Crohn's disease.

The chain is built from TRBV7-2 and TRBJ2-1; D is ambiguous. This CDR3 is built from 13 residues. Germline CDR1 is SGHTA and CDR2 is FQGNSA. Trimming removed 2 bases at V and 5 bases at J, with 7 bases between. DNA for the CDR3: TGTGCCAGCAGCTTAACCCCGGACAATGAGCAGTTCTTC. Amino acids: CASSLTPDNEQFF.

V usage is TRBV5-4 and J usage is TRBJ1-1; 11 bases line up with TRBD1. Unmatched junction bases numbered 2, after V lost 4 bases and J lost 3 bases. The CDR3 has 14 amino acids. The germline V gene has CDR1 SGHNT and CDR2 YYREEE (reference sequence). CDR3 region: CASSQGQGDTEAFF. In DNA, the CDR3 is TGTGCCAGCAGCCAGGGACAGGGGGACACTGAAGCTTTCTTT.

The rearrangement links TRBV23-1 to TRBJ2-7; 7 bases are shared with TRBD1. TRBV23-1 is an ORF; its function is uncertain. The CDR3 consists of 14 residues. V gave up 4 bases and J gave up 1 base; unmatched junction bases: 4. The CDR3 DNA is TGCGCCAGCAGTCCCGGGACAGATTCCTACGAGCAGTACTTC. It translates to CASSPGTDSYEQYF.

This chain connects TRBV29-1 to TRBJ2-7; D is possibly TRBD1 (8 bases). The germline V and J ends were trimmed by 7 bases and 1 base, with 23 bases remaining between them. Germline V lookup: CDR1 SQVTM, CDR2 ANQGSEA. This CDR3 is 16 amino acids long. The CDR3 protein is CSAGGLGQGVSYEQYF. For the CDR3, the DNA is TGCAGCGCCGGGGGGCTTGGACAGGGAGTATCCTACGAGCAGTACTTC.

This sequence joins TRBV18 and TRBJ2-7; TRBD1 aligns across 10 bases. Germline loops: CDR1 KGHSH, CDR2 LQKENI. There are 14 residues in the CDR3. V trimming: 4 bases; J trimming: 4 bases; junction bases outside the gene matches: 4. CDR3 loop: CASSLRDRGYEQYF. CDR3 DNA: TGTGCCAGCTCACTTCGGGACAGGGGATACGAGCAGTACTTC.